These 16 T cell receptor beta chains originate from one sample sequenced in a study of blood T cell repertoires in COVID-19. Method: immunoSEQ multiplex PCR; TCRdb's copy keeps in-frame clones and lacks some. The top ten hold roughly 2.3% of the sample, which has fewer than 400,000 clones, 80% to 90% seen once. The sample taken for sequencing was PBMCs or T cells enriched from blood (not recorded which). Receptors originate from a man under 40 who had recovered from COVID-19.

The chain couples TRBV9 to TRBJ2-3; perhaps TRBD2 as D (7 bases). CDR1 and CDR2 (germline): SGDLS, YYNGEE. V was clipped by 0 bases and J by 4 bases, with 15 bases between them. The CDR3 spans 16 residues. For the CDR3, the DNA is TGTGCCAGCAGCGTAGTTGTAGGGGGGGCCCCAGATACGCAGTATTTT. It encodes CASSVVVGGAPDTQYF.

The rearrangement uses TRBV2 and TRBJ2-2, with D hard to call. From germline, CDR1 is SNHLY and CDR2 FYNNEI. V dropped 7 bases and J dropped 4 bases, with 10 bases sitting between them. This CDR3 has 13 residues. The CDR3 bases are TGTGCCAGCATGCCGTCGAGCACCGGGGAGCTGTTTTTT. Translated: CASMPSSTGELFF.

This clone came up a few times. The V call is TRBV15, the J call TRBJ2-5; D is ambiguous. Germline CDR1 is LNHNV and CDR2 is YYDKDF (reference sequence). Trimming left V 0 bases short and J 3 bases short, with 5 bases between. The CDR3 contains 13 residues. The CDR3 region is CATSRDQEETQYF. The CDR3, as DNA: TGTGCCACCAGCAGAGATCAGGAAGAGACCCAGTACTTC.

The chain joins TRBV2 to TRBJ2-7, with 15 bases that match TRBD2. With 3 bases clipped from V and 2 bases from J, the junction kept 5 bases outside the gene matches. The CDR3 extends over 17 amino acids. CDR1 is SNHLY and CDR2 is FYNNEI in the germline V gene. Written as DNA, the CDR3 is TGTGCCAGCAGTGAGAGGCGGACTAGCGGGGGGGCCTACGAGCAGTACTTC. This sequence encodes CASSERRTSGGAYEQYF. Full variable domain (missing parts from reference TRBV2 and TRBJ2-7): EPEVTQTPSHQVTQMGQEVILRCVPISNHLYFYWYRQILGQKVEFLVSFYNNEISEKSEIFDDQFSVERPDGSNFTLKIRSTKLEDSAMYFCASSERRTSGGAYEQYFGPGTRLTVT.

The chain uses TRBV4-1 and TRBJ2-1; a weak D match, TRBD2 (6 bases). The CDR3 is made up of 17 amino acids. In germline, CDR1 is MGHRA, CDR2 YSYEKL. V was shortened by 0 bases and J by 9 bases, with 21 bases between the two germline ends. The DNA for the CDR3 is TGCGCCAGCAGCCAAGATGGTACTCCGGGACTTGTTAGTGAGCAGTTCTTC. This sequence encodes CASSQDGTPGLVSEQFF.

The V gene is TRBV9, the J gene TRBJ2-3; 9 positions match TRBD1. J was trimmed by 4 bases and V by 3 bases; bases with no gene match: 6. CDR1 SGDLS and CDR2 YYNGEE come from the germline V gene. There are 15 residues in the CDR3. Written as DNA, the CDR3 is TGTGCCAGCAGCGCAGGACAGGGGTTAGCAGATACGCAGTATTTT. Its protein product is CASSAGQGLADTQYF.

J is TRBJ1-5 and V is TRBV19; D may be TRBD1 (5 bases). Germline CDR1 and CDR2: LNHDA and SQIVND (reference sequence). V dropped 1 base and J dropped 7 bases, with 14 bases sitting between them. The CDR3 is made up of 15 amino acids. The CDR3 region has the DNA TGTGCCAGTAGTATAGCCGAAGGGGCGAGGCAGCCCCAGCATTTT. Its protein product is CASSIAEGARQPQHF.

The V gene is TRBV7-6, the J gene TRBJ2-5, with 7 positions matching TRBD1. Germline V CDR1 and CDR2: SGHVS, FNYEAQ. The length of the CDR3 is 16 residues. The junction had 11 bases not matched to a gene; V was cut back by 3 bases and J by 4 bases. DNA of the CDR3: TGTGCCAGCAGCTTGCGGACAGGCGGATCCAGAGAGACCCAGTACTTC. As protein: CASSLRTGGSRETQYF.

The chain has TRBV30 and TRBJ1-3; D gene ambiguous. Trimming shortened V by 4 bases and J by 0 bases, and 10 bases separated the two germline ends. CDR3 length: 14 amino acids. The germline V gene has CDR1 GTSNPN and CDR2 SVGIG (reference sequence). CDR3 nucleotide sequence: TGTGCCTGGATTACGGGGAGCTCTGGAAACACCATATATTTT. This translates into CAWITGSSGNTIYF. The complete variable domain, with remaining parts taken from reference TRBV30 and TRBJ1-3, reads SQTIHQWPATLVQPVGSPLSLECTVEGTSNPNLYWYRQAAGRGLQLLFYSVGIGQISSEVPQNLSASRPQDRQFILSSKKLLLSDSGFYLCAWITGSSGNTIYFGEGSWLTVV.

The rearrangement links TRBV2 to TRBJ2-7; D is possibly TRBD1 (6 bases). Germline CDR1 and CDR2: SNHLY and FYNNEI. With 5 bases removed from V and 4 bases from J, the gap between germline ends came to 18 bases. There are 15 residues in the CDR3. CDR3 bases: TGTGCCAGCAGTCCCCGACGGACAGCCTTTTACGAGCAGTACTTC. This translates into CASSPRRTAFYEQYF.

The CDR3 spells CASSQDTTRGREAFF. CDR3 sequence (DNA): TGTGCCAGCAGCCAAGATACCACCCGGGGTAGGGAAGCTTTCTTT. The rearrangement links TRBV3-1 (or the pseudogene TRBV3-2) to TRBJ1-1; D call uncertain. V was pared by 0 bases and J by 8 bases, with 16 bases between. The CDR3 consists of 15 residues. Per germline, CDR1 LGHDT and CDR2 YNNKEL (reference sequence).

CDR3 sequence (DNA): TGCGCCAGCAGCCAAGATTCCAGATTTCATGAGCAGTTCTTC. It encodes CASSQDSRFHEQFF. The chain carries TRBV4-1 and TRBJ2-1; D is ambiguous. The CDR3 has 14 amino acids. V was shortened by 0 bases and J by 8 bases, with 11 bases between the two germline ends. CDR1 is MGHRA and CDR2 is YSYEKL in the germline V gene.

This clone was counted a few times. V is TRBV4-2 and J is TRBJ2-1; TRBD2 matches at 10 bases. CDR1 is LGHNA, CDR2 YNFKEQ, per germline. The CDR3 sequence is 16 residues long. Trimming took 4 bases from V and 8 from J; bases not matched to a gene: 11. The CDR3 coding sequence is TGTGCCAGCAGCCGTATTAGCGGGGGGCAAGGGTATGAGCAGTTCTTC. Its translation: CASSRISGGQGYEQFF.

CDR3 sequence reads: CASRRSGGIGETQYF. The CDR3, as DNA: TGTGCCAGCAGGCGGTCAGGGGGTATCGGAGAGACCCAGTACTTC. The rearrangement joins TRBV7-2 to TRBJ2-5, with TRBD1 identical over 7 bases. This CDR3 is built from 15 residues. Trimming at V came to 6 bases and at J to 4 bases, leaving 11 bases not matched to a gene. Germline CDR1 reads SGHTA; CDR2 reads FQGNSA.

The rearrangement links TRBV27 to TRBJ2-7; D gene ambiguous. This CDR3 comprises 13 residues. V gave up 6 bases and J gave up 6 bases, with 15 bases separating them. Germline CDR1 reads MNHEY; CDR2 reads SMNVEV (reference sequence). DNA for the CDR3: TGTGCCAGCAGCCTCCTCTCTTCGGGCGAGCAGTACTTC. Residues: CASSLLSSGEQYF.

This chain joins TRBV5-6 and TRBJ2-7; D possibly corresponds to TRBD1 (5 bases). The CDR3 loop spans 13 amino acids. The germline V gene encodes CDR1 SGHDT and CDR2 YYEEEE. V was shortened by 2 bases and J by 5 bases, with 11 bases between the two germline ends. CDR3 in amino acids: CASSLAGYNEQYF. The CDR3 bases are TGTGCCAGCAGCTTAGCAGGGTACAACGAGCAGTACTTC.